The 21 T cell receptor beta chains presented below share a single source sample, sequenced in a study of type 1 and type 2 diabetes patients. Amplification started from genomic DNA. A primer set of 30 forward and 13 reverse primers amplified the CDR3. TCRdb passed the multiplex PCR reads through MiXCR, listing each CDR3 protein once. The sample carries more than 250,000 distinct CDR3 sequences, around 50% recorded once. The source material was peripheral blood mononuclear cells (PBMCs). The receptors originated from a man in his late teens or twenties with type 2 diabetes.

The DNA of the CDR3 is TGCGCCAGCAGCCAAACGGGGGGGCCTTCCTACGAGCAGTACTTC. Translation gives CASSQTGGPSYEQYF. The chain combines TRBV4-1 with TRBJ2-7, with 8 bases lining up with TRBD2. The CDR3 runs 15 residues. J gave up 1 base and V 2 bases, and 4 bases lay outside the gene matches. CDR1 is MGHRA, CDR2 YSYEKL, per germline.

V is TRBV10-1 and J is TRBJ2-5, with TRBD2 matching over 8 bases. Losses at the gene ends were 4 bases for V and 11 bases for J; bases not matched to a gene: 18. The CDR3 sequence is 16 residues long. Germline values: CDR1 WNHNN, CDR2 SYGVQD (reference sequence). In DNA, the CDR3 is TGCGCCAGCAGTGGGGGGACTAGGTTTTTTGAAGATGAGCAGTACTTC. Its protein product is CASSGGTRFFEDEQYF.

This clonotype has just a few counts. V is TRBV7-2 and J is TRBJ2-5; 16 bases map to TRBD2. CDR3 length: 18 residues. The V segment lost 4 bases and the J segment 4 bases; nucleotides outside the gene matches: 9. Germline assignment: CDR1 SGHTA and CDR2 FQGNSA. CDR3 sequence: CASSSEGTSGGVRETQYF. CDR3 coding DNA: TGTGCCAGCAGCTCCGAGGGGACTAGCGGGGGGGTACGAGAGACCCAGTACTTC.

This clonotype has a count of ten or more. Written as DNA, the CDR3 is TGCGCCAGCAGTGAAGACAGAACCTACGAGCAGTACTTC. As protein: CASSEDRTYEQYF. The V call is TRBV10-1, the J call TRBJ2-7; weak D call: TRBD1 (5 bases). This CDR3 is built from 13 residues. V was cut by 3 bases and J by 2 bases, with 8 bases left in between. Germline V gene data show CDR1 as WNHNN and CDR2 as SYGVQD (reference sequence).

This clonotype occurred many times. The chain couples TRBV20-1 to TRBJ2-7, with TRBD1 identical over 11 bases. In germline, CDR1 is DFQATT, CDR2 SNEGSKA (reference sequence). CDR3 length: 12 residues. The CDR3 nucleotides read TGCAGCGGGGACAGGGGGTCCCACGAGCAGTACTTC. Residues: CSGDRGSHEQYF.

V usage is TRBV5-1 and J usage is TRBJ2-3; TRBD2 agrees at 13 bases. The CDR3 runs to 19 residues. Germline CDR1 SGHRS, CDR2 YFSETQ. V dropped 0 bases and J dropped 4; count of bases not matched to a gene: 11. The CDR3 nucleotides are TGCGCCAGCAGCTTGGATGGACTAGCGGGGGCTGGCGTCTCAGATACGCAGTATTTT. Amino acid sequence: CASSLDGLAGAGVSDTQYF.

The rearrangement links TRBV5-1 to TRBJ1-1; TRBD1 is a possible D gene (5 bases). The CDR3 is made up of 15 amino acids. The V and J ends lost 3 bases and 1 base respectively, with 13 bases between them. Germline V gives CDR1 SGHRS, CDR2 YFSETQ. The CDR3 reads CASSSATATNTEAFF. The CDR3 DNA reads TGCGCCAGCAGCTCAGCGACAGCTACGAACACTGAAGCTTTCTTT.

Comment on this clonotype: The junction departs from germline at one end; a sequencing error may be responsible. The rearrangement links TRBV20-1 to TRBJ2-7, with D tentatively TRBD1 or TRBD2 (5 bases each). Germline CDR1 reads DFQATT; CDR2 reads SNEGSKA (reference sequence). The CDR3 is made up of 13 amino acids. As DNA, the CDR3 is TGCAGTGCTAGAGGGGACCGAGTCTACGAGCGGTACTTC. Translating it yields CSARGDRVYERYF.

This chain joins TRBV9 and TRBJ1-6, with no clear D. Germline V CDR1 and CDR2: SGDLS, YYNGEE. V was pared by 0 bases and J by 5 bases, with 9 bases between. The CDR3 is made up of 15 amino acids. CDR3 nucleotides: TGTGCCAGCAGCGTAGATCAAGGGAATAATTCACCCCTCCACTTT. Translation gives CASSVDQGNNSPLHF. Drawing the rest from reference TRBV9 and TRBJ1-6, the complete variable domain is DSGVTQTPKHLITATGQRVTLRCSPRSGDLSVYWYQQSLDQGLQFLIQYYNGEERAKGNILERFSAQQFPDLHSELNLSSLELGDSALYFCASSVDQGNNSPLHFGNGTRLTVT.

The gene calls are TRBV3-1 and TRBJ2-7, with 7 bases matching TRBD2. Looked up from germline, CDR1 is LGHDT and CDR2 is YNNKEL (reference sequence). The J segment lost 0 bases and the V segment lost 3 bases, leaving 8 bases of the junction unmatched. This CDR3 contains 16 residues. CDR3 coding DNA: TGTGCCAGCAGCCACCCGGCGGGGGAGAGCTCCTACGAGCAGTACTTC. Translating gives CASSHPAGESSYEQYF.

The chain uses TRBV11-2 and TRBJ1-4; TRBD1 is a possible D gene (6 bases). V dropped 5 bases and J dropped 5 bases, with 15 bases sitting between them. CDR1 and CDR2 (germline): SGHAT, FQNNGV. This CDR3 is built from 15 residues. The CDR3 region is CASSTQGLRNEKLFF. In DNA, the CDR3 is TGTGCCAGCAGCACCCAGGGGTTGAGGAATGAAAAACTGTTTTTT.

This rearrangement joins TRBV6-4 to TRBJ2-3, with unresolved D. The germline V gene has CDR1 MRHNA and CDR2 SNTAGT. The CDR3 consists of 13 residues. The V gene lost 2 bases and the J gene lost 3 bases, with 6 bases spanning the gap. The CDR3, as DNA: TGTGCCAGCAGTGACGGCCCTACAGATACGCAGTATTTT. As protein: CASSDGPTDTQYF.

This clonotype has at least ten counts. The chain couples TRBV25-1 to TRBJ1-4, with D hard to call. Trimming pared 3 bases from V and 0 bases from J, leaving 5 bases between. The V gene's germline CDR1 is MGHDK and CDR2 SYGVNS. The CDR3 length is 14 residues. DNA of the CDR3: TGTGCCAGCAGTGACGGAGCAACTAATGAAAAACTGTTTTTT. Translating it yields CASSDGATNEKLFF.

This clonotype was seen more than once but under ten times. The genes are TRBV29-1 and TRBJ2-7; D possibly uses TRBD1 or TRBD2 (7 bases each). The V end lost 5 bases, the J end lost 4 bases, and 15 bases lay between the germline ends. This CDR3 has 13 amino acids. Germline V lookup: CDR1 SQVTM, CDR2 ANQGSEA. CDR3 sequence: CSVRSGGAYEQYF. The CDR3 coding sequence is TGCAGCGTTCGGTCAGGGGGGGCTTACGAGCAGTACTTC.

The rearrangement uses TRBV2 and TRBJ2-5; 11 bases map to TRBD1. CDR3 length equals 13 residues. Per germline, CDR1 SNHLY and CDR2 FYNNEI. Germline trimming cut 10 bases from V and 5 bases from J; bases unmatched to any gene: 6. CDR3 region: CAILGQGDETQYF. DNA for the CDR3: TGTGCCATCCTGGGACAGGGGGACGAGACCCAGTACTTC.

The CDR3 DNA sequence: TGTGCCAGCAGTTACTCGAAGGATCCGTCCGGGACAGGGGAAGAGACCCAGTACTTC. It translates to CASSYSKDPSGTGEETQYF. This chain connects TRBV6-5 to TRBJ2-5, with 10 positions matching TRBD1. Looked up from germline, CDR1 is MNHEY and CDR2 is SVGAGI. The CDR3 extends over 19 amino acids. Losses at the gene ends were 0 bases for V and 3 bases for J; bases not matched to a gene: 13.

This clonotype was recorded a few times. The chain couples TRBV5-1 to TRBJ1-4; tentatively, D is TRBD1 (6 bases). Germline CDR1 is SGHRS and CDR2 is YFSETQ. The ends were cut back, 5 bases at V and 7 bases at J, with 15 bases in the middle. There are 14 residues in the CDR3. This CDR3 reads CASRRGDTSEKLFF. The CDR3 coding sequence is TGCGCCAGCAGGAGAGGGGACACCTCTGAAAAACTGTTTTTT.

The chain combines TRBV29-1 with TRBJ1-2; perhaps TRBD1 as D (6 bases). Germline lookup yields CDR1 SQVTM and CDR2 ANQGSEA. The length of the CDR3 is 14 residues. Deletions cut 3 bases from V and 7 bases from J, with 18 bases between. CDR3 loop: CSVEAGTMSLGYTF. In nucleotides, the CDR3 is TGCAGCGTTGAGGCCGGGACAATGTCACTTGGCTACACCTTC.

The CDR3 loop reads CASSKWQDDAFF. In nucleotides, the CDR3 is TGTGCCAGTAGTAAATGGCAAGATGACGCTTTCTTT. The J gene is TRBJ1-1, the V gene TRBV19; D ambiguous. Deletions cut 4 bases from V and 11 bases from J, with 14 bases between. The CDR3 has 12 amino acids. In germline, CDR1 is LNHDA, CDR2 SQIVND (reference sequence).

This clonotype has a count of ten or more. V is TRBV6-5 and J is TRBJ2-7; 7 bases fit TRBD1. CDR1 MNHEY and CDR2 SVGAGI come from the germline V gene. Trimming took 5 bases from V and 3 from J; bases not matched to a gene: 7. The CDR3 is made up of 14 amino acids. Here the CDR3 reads CASSPRDRGYEQYF. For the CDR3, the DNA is TGTGCCAGCAGTCCTCGGGACAGAGGCTACGAGCAGTACTTC.

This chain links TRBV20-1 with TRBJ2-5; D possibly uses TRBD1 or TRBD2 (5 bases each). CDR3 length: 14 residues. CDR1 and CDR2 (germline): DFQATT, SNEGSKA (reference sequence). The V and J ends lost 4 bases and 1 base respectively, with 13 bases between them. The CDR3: CSAIARDGQETQYF. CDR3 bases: TGCAGTGCTATTGCCCGGGACGGCCAAGAGACCCAGTACTTC.